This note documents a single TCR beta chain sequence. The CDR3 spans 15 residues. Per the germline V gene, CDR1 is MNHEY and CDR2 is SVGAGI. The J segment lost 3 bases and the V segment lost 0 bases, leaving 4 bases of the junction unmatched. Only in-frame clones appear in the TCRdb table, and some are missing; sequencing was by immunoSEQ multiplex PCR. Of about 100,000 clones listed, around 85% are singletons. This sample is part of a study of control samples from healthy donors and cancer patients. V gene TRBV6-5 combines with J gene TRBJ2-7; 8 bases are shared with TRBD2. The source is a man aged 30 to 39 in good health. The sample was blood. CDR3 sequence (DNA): TGTGCCAGCAGTTACTCGAGCGGGGGAAACTACGAGCAGTACTTC. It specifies CASSYSSGGNYEQYF.